This TCR beta chain was recorded in a study of cytomegalovirus exposure and HLA in healthy donors. Study details: The 130 or so validation repertoires, a later analysis reported, used the same platform as the 600 to 850 repertoires from the first cohort.

The CDR3 length is 12 residues. The V end was cut by 4 bases, the J end by 9 bases, with 9 bases between. The germline gives CDR1 SGHTA, CDR2 FQGNSA. Study results and limitations: Cytomegalovirus association was listed for approximately 150 TCR beta chains.

A remark on this clone: Antigen unknown.

Clones were read by immunoSEQ multiplex PCR, and TCRdb kept only the in-frame ones, dropping some. The table has under 300,000 clones, approximately 83% seen once. J is TRBJ2-2 and V is TRBV7-2; D call uncertain. The sample was PBMCs. This clonotype originated in a young woman in good health and CMV-seropositive. CDR3 residues: CASSSVPWELFF. DNA of the CDR3: TGTGCCAGCAGCTCCGTCCCCTGGGAGCTGTTTTTT.